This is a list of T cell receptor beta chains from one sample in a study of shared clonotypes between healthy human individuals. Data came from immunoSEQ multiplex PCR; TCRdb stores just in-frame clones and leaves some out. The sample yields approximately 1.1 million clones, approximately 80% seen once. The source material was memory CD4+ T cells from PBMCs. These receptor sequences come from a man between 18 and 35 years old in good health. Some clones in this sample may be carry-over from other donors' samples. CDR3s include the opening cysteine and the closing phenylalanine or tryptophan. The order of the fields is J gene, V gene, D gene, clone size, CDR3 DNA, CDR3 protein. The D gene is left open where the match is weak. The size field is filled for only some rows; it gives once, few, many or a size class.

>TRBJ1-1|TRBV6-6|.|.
TGTGCCAGCAGTCCCCGGACGGACAGACGGAACACTGAAGCTTTCTTT
CASSPRTDRRNTEAFF
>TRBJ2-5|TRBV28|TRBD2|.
TGTGCCAGCAGAACGTGGGGGGGACCTCAAGAGACCCAGTACTTC
CASRTWGGPQETQYF
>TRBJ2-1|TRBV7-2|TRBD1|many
TGTGCCAGCAGCAACCAGGGGGCTGGGCCCTCTGAGCAGTTCTTC
CASSNQGAGPSEQFF
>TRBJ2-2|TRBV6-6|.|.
TGTGCCAGCAGTCGGACAGTTGCCGGGGAGCTGTTTTTT
CASSRTVAGELFF
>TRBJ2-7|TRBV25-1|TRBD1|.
TGTGCCAGCAGTGAAATTTATAGAGGGGACAGTGAGCAGTACTTC
CASSEIYRGDSEQYF
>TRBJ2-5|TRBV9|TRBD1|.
TGTGCCAGCAGCCCCCGGGACAGGGGGACTGGGACCCAGTACTTC
CASSPRDRGTGTQYF
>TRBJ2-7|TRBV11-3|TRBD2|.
TGTGCCAGCAGCTTAGAGGGGGGGGCCTACGAGCAGTACTTC
CASSLEGGAYEQYF
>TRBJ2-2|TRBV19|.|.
TGTGCCAGTAGTATGGAACTTTCGAACACCGGGGAGCTGTTTTTT
CASSMELSNTGELFF
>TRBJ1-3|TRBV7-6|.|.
TGTGCCAGCAGCTTACAACAGGCCTCTGGAAACACCATATATTTT
CASSLQQASGNTIYF
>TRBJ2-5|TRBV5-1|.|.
TGCGCCAGCAGCTTGAGTATAGAGACCCAGTACTTC
CASSLSIETQYF
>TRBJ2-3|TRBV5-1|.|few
TGCGCCAGCAGCGCAGCTAGTGTCGGGGATACGCAGTATTTT
CASSAASVGDTQYF
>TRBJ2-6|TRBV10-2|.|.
TGCGCCAGCAGGGGGTCTGGGGCCAACGTCCTGACTTTC
CASRGSGANVLTF
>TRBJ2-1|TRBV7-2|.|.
TGTGCCAGCAGCCCGGGGGTGGGAGAGGAGTTCTTC
CASSPGVGEEFF
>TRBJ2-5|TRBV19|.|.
TGTGCCAGTAGAGAAAGAGAGACCCAGTACTTC
CASRERETQYF
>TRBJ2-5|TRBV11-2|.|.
TGTGCCAGCAGCTGGAGGCGCGGGGAGACCCAGTACTTC
CASSWRRGETQYF
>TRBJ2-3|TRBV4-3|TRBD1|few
TGCGCCAGCAGCCTACCAACAGGGGGCCTTTCTTCCTCCGACACAGATACGCAGTATTTT
CASSLPTGGLSSSDTDTQYF
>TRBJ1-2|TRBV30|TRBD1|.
TGTGCCTGGAGATGGGCAGGGGGCTATGGCTACACCTTC
CAWRWAGGYGYTF
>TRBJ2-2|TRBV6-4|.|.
TGTGCCAGCAGTGCCGAGGGGAACGGGGAGCTGTTTTTT
CASSAEGNGELFF
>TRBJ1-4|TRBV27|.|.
TGTGCCAGCAGGCAGGGCGCGGGGGAAAAACTGTTTTTT
CASRQGAGEKLFF
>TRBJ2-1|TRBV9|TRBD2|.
TGTGCCAGCAGCGTAGACATAAGCGGGAGGGCGTACAATGAGCAGTTCTTC
CASSVDISGRAYNEQFF
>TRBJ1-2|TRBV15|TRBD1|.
TGTGCCACCAGCAGAACGGACAGGGGGTATGGCTACACCTTC
CATSRTDRGYGYTF
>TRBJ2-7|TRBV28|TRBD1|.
TGTGCCAGCACCTTGGGCGGGACAGGGGGCCGAAGCGAGCAGTACTTC
CASTLGGTGGRSEQYF
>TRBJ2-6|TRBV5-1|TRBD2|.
TGCGCCAGCAGCTCCAAATGGACTAGCGGGAGGGCCCTTACTGGGGCCAACGTCCTGACTTTC
CASSSKWTSGRALTGANVLTF
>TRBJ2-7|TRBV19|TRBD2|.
TGTGCCAGTAGTATCTCTGGGCTAGCGGGAGTTTACTACGAGCAGTACTTC
CASSISGLAGVYYEQYF
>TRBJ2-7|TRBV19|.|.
TGTGCCAGTAGTTGGTCAGGAGAAGCGAGCTACGAGCAGTACTTC
CASSWSGEASYEQYF
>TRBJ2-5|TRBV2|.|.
TGTGCCAGCTGCAAGGACCGAAGCCAAGAGACCCAGTACTTC
CASCKDRSQETQYF
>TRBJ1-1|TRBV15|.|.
TGTGCCACCAGCAGAGATCGGGACCCCCAGAGAATAGAAGCTTTCTTT
CATSRDRDPQRIEAFF
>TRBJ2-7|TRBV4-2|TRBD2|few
TGTGCCAGCAGCCAAGTTGGTCTAGCGGGAGGGAGGAGCAACGAGCAGTACTTC
CASSQVGLAGGRSNEQYF
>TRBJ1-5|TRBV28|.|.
TGTGCCAGCAGTTTTAAGGGGTCGGCAGGGGTCCAGCCCCAGCATTTT
CASSFKGSAGVQPQHF
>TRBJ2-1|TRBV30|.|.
TGTGCCTGGGAAAGAATGCGTAGTTCGAGGAACAATGAGCAGTTCTTC
CAWERMRSSRNNEQFF
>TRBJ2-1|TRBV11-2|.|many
TGTGCCAGCAGCTTAATACGGGGGCGAGTCCATGAGCAGTTCTTC
CASSLIRGRVHEQFF
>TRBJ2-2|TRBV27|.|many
TGTGCCAGCGGACTTAATGGCAGGGCGAAGACCGGGGAGCTGTTTTTT
CASGLNGRAKTGELFF
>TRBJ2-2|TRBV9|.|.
TGTGCCAGCAGCCCTCGACAGTTAGCGACCGGGGAGCTGTTTTTT
CASSPRQLATGELFF
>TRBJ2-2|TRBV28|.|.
TGTGCCACCTTGGACCAGAACACCGGGGAGCTGTTTTTT
CATLDQNTGELFF
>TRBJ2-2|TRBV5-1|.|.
TGCGCCAGCAGCTTGGACGGGACCACCGGGGAGCTGTTTTTT
CASSLDGTTGELFF
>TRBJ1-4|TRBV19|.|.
TGTGCCAGTAGTTCCTGGACGAGGGAACTGTTTTTT
CASSSWTRELFF
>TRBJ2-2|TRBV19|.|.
TGTGCCAGTAGTGCGTGGAGGCGGGGACTCAATGAAGGGCTGTTTTTT
CASSAWRRGLNEGLFF
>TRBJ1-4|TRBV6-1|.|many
TGTGCCAGCAGTGACCCGGGCCCACTGTTTTTT
CASSDPGPLFF
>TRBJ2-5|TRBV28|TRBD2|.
TGTGCCAGCAGTTTACCCCACTTCCTCAGCGGGAGAGGTGAGACCCAGTACTTC
CASSLPHFLSGRGETQYF
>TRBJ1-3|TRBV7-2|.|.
TGTGCCAGCAGCTTAGTATGGTCCTCTGGAAACACCATATATTTT
CASSLVWSSGNTIYF
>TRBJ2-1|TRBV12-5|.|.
TGTGCTAGTGGTTTCCTGGACGGGGGTTACAATGAGCAGTTCTTC
CASGFLDGGYNEQFF
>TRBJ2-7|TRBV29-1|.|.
TGCAGCGTTGGACAGGTCGCGTCCTACGAGCAGTACTTC
CSVGQVASYEQYF
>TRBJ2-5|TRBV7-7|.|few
TGTGCCAGCAGCTTAGGTAGCTGGGCGGAGACCCAGTACTTC
CASSLGSWAETQYF
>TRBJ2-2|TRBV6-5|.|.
TGTGCCAGCAGTTACTCCCGACTAAGCACCGGGGAGCTGTTTTTT
CASSYSRLSTGELFF
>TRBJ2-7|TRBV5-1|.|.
TGCGCCAGCAGCTTGATTTTAGGGACGTCCGCCTACGAGCAGTACTTC
CASSLILGTSAYEQYF
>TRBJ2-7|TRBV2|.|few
TGTGCCAGCAGTGAATTTCAGGGATCTCAGCAGTACTTC
CASSEFQGSQQYF
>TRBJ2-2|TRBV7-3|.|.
TGTGCCAGCAGCTTAACGCTCCAGCGTGGGAACACCGGGGAGCTGTTTTTT
CASSLTLQRGNTGELFF
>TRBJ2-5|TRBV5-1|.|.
TGCGCCAGCAGCGGTGGCCCGGAAGAGACCCAGTACTTC
CASSGGPEETQYF
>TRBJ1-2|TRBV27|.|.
TGTGCCAGCAGAGCAGGGGAGAACTATGGCTACACCTTC
CASRAGENYGYTF
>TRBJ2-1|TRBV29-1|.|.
TGCAGCGTTAGCCGGTCGTACAATGAGCAGTTCTTC
CSVSRSYNEQFF